Each of the 22 T cell receptor beta chains below was sequenced from the same sample in a study of radiotherapy plus CTLA-4 blockade in lung cancer. Some clones are missing from TCRdb's copy, which holds only in-frame ones; the method was immunoSEQ multiplex PCR. The sample lists roughly 50,000 clones, around 80% occurring once. Sequenced here: peripheral blood, sampled from a patient treated with radiotherapy plus ipilimumab. These TCRs come from a human donor with non-small cell lung cancer who had a partial response to radiotherapy plus ipilimumab.

This chain joins TRBV18 and TRBJ1-5; a weak D match, TRBD1 (6 bases). Germline V CDR1 and CDR2: KGHSH, LQKENI. V shed 2 bases and J shed 5 bases, with 16 bases lying between them. CDR3 size: 16 residues. In DNA, the CDR3 is TGTGCCAGCTCACCATATGAGGGGGGGAAATATCAGCCCCAGCATTTT. Protein sequence: CASSPYEGGKYQPQHF.

The rearrangement joins TRBV2 to TRBJ2-5; the match to TRBD1 covers 9 bases. The germline gives CDR1 SNHLY, CDR2 FYNNEI. The CDR3 is made up of 15 amino acids. Losses at the gene ends were 7 bases for V and 5 bases for J; bases not matched to a gene: 11. This chain's CDR3 is CASIMGQGAGETQYF. In DNA, the CDR3 is TGTGCCAGCATTATGGGACAGGGCGCGGGTGAGACCCAGTACTTC.

Only one count was recorded for this clone. J is TRBJ2-2 and V is TRBV27, with 11 bases identical to TRBD1. Germline V lookup: CDR1 MNHEY, CDR2 SMNVEV (reference sequence). The CDR3 has 17 amino acids. V was pared by 3 bases and J by 1 base, with 4 bases of the junction left unmatched. The CDR3 reads CASSFRTGGQNTGELFF. The CDR3 DNA reads TGTGCCAGCAGTTTCAGGACAGGGGGCCAGAACACCGGGGAGCTGTTTTTT.

V and J are TRBV5-4 and TRBJ1-3; D not certain. Germline CDR1 is SGHNT and CDR2 is YYREEE (reference sequence). The CDR3 extends over 16 amino acids. V was clipped by 4 bases and J by 2 bases, with 16 bases between them. CDR3 DNA: TGTGCCAGCAGCCTGGGTGATGACTACACTGGAAACACCATATATTTT. Translating it yields CASSLGDDYTGNTIYF.

In the case of this clone: At one boundary the junction diverges from the germline segment, which might be a read error. CDR3 residues: CAWSGQGAYSPFHF. The CDR3, as DNA: TGTGCCTGGTCTGGACAGGGGGCATATTCACCCTTCCACTTT. The chain has TRBV30 and TRBJ1-6, with 11 bases that match TRBD1. The germline CDR1 and CDR2 sequences are GTSNPN and SVGIG (reference sequence). The CDR3 runs to 14 residues.

V usage is TRBV5-1 and J usage is TRBJ2-3, with 7 bases that match TRBD1. The CDR3 has 14 amino acids. The V gene's germline CDR1 is SGHRS and CDR2 YFSETQ. V was pared by 0 bases and J by 5 bases, with 3 bases of the junction left unmatched. CDR3 DNA: TGCGCCAGCAGCTTGGAGGGGGCCTTAGATACGCAGTATTTT. This encodes CASSLEGALDTQYF.

The chain couples TRBV5-1 to TRBJ2-5, with 9 nucleotides matching TRBD1. The CDR3 consists of 16 residues. Germline assignment: CDR1 SGHRS and CDR2 YFSETQ. V was pared by 0 bases and J by 1 base, with 4 bases of the junction left unmatched. CDR3 residues: CASSLGGGQGQETQYF. The CDR3 nucleotides are TGCGCCAGCAGCTTGGGGGGGGGACAGGGCCAAGAGACCCAGTACTTC. The entire variable domain, with the rest obtained from reference TRBV5-1 and TRBJ2-5, is as follows: KAGVTQTPRYLIKTRGQQVTLSCSPISGHRSVSWYQQTPGQGLQFLFEYFSETQRNKGNFPGRFSGRQFSNSRSEMNVSTLELGDSALYLCASSLGGGQGQETQYFGPGTRLLVL.

The V call is TRBV2, the J call TRBJ2-3, with 13 positions matching TRBD2. There are 18 residues in the CDR3. Germline values: CDR1 SNHLY, CDR2 FYNNEI. Trimming cost V 6 bases and J 5 bases; bases outside gene matches: 14. CDR3 nucleotides: TGTGCCAGCAGGGAAAACCCCACTAGCGGGGGGGCGGGAGATACGCAGTATTTT. This encodes CASRENPTSGGAGDTQYF.

The J gene is TRBJ1-2, the V gene TRBV6-1; 8 bases align to TRBD1. Unmatched junction bases numbered 5, after V lost 2 bases and J lost 3 bases. This CDR3 spans 15 amino acids. Germline CDR1 reads MNHNS; CDR2 reads SASEGT. The CDR3 loop is CASSEYQGADYGYTF. CDR3 DNA: TGTGCCAGCAGTGAATATCAGGGGGCGGACTATGGCTACACCTTC.

Of note for this clone: Other DNA sequences of this sample code for an identical CDR3. The genes are TRBV28 and TRBJ1-3, with D possibly TRBD1 on 6 matching bases. This CDR3 comprises 13 residues. Germline V CDR1 and CDR2: MDHEN, SYDVKM. Trimming shortened V by 5 bases and J by 4 bases, and 9 bases separated the two germline ends. Written as DNA, the CDR3 is TGTGCCAGCAGTCAGGGGAGAGGAAACACCATATATTTT. Its protein product is CASSQGRGNTIYF.

The chain links TRBV18 to TRBJ1-6; the D gene is possibly TRBD1 (5 bases). The CDR3 covers 15 residues. Trimming removed 0 bases at V and 6 bases at J, with 9 bases between. The germline gives CDR1 KGHSH, CDR2 LQKENI. CDR3 sequence: CASSPPQGSNSPLHF. The CDR3 DNA reads TGTGCCAGCTCACCACCGCAGGGTTCTAATTCACCCCTCCACTTT.

The rearrangement links TRBV25-1 to TRBJ1-2; TRBD1 might be the D (5 bases). Trimming shortened V by 1 base and J by 2 bases, and 8 bases separated the two germline ends. In germline, CDR1 is MGHDK, CDR2 SYGVNS. This CDR3 has 14 residues. CDR3 loop: CASSESGGNYGYTF. CDR3 nucleotides: TGTGCCAGCAGTGAATCCGGGGGAAACTATGGCTACACCTTC.

The chain carries TRBV12-5 and TRBJ2-2, with 7 positions matching TRBD2. The CDR3 consists of 16 residues. Germline CDR1 reads LGHNT; CDR2 reads FRNRAP. J lost 2 bases, V lost 1 base, and 4 bases had no gene match. CDR3 sequence reads: CASGLAGTTNTGELFF. In DNA form, the CDR3 reads TGTGCTAGTGGTTTGGCCGGGACTACAAACACCGGGGAGCTGTTTTTT.

This rearrangement joins TRBV27 to TRBJ2-1; 7 bases match TRBD1. Germline CDR1 reads MNHEY; CDR2 reads SMNVEV (reference sequence). V lost 3 bases, J lost 9 bases, and 2 bases stayed unmatched. There are 12 residues in the CDR3. CDR3 amino acids: CASSFYRGEQFF. CDR3 nucleotides: TGTGCCAGCAGTTTCTACAGGGGTGAGCAGTTCTTC.

This chain connects TRBV5-1 to TRBJ1-4; 7 bases fit TRBD1. Germline V CDR1 and CDR2: SGHRS, YFSETQ. J gave up 7 bases and V 4 bases, and 4 bases lay outside the gene matches. The CDR3 covers 13 residues. The CDR3 reads CASSTRGFEKLFF. In nucleotides, the CDR3 is TGCGCCAGCAGCACCAGGGGGTTTGAAAAACTGTTTTTT.

J is TRBJ1-4 and V is TRBV19; tentative D call: TRBD1 (6 bases). The length of the CDR3 is 15 residues. Per the germline V gene, CDR1 is LNHDA and CDR2 is SQIVND (reference sequence). V was shortened by 3 bases and J by 8 bases, with 16 bases between the two germline ends. The DNA for the CDR3 is TGTGCCAGTAGTATCGGCCAGGGGTATGGCGAAAAACTGTTTTTT. This codes for CASSIGQGYGEKLFF.

J is TRBJ2-3 and V is TRBV11-2; D perhaps matches TRBD2 (7 bases). V dropped 5 bases and J dropped 5 bases, with 23 bases sitting between them. The CDR3 sequence is 17 residues long. Germline V gives CDR1 SGHAT, CDR2 FQNNGV. CDR3 coding DNA: TGTGCCAGCAGCCGAACTCTATCTGCGGGGGCGAGAGATACGCAGTATTTT. It translates to CASSRTLSAGARDTQYF. The full variable domain, its missing parts supplied by reference TRBV11-2 and TRBJ2-3, is EAGVAQSPRYKIIEKRQSVAFWCNPISGHATLYWYQQILGQGPKLLIQFQNNGVVDDSQLPKDRFSAERLKGVDSTLKIQPAKLEDSAVYLCASSRTLSAGARDTQYFGPGTRLTVL.

The DNA for the CDR3 is TGTGCCAGCAGTGGGGGACAGGGTTCGAGCACCGGGGAGCTGTTTTTT. It codes for CASSGGQGSSTGELFF. The J gene is TRBJ2-2, the V gene TRBV6-1; 9 bases map to TRBD1. The CDR3 extends over 16 amino acids. Germline lookup yields CDR1 MNHNS and CDR2 SASEGT. The J segment lost 4 bases and the V segment lost 4 bases, leaving 7 bases of the junction unmatched.

CDR3 region: CASSLATGPVSGNTIYF. The CDR3 nucleotides read TGTGCCAGCAGCTTAGCGACAGGGCCCGTCTCTGGAAACACCATATATTTT. V gene TRBV7-8 combines with J gene TRBJ1-3; 7 bases agree with TRBD1. Losses at the gene ends were 0 bases for V and 0 bases for J; bases not matched to a gene: 5. This CDR3 region has 17 residues. In germline, CDR1 is SGHVS, CDR2 FQNEAQ.

This clone has more than one count but fewer than ten. The chain joins TRBV7-9 to TRBJ2-3; 7 bases are shared with TRBD2. The CDR3 is made up of 17 amino acids. Germline assignment: CDR1 SEHNR and CDR2 FQNEAQ (reference sequence). Trimming took 7 bases from V and 3 from J; bases not matched to a gene: 16. The chain's CDR3 is CASNIGSGGGGTDTQYF. The CDR3 region has the DNA TGTGCCAGCAACATCGGTTCTGGCGGGGGAGGGACAGATACGCAGTATTTT.

CDR3 DNA: TGCGCCAGCAGCCAAGGGACAGGGGGTGGTGAAAAACTGTTTTTT. This encodes CASSQGTGGGEKLFF. This chain connects TRBV4-3 to TRBJ1-4; 10 bases map to TRBD1. The CDR3 is 15 residues long. Germline V CDR1 and CDR2: LGHNA, YSLEER. V lost 1 base, J lost 7 bases, and 3 bases stayed unmatched.

This chain's CDR3 is CASSLWAGSGANVLTF. The CDR3 nucleotides are TGTGCCAGCAGTTTATGGGCAGGGTCCGGGGCCAACGTCCTGACTTTC. This rearrangement joins TRBV28 to TRBJ2-6; D possibly corresponds to TRBD1 (5 bases). The CDR3 contains 16 residues. Trimming pared 0 bases from V and 4 bases from J, leaving 10 bases between. CDR1 is MDHEN, CDR2 SYDVKM, per germline.